The entry that follows covers one T cell receptor (beta chain) sequence. What it binds is not known. J lost 3 bases, V lost 3 bases, and 2 bases had no gene match. Germline V gene lookup returns CDR1 KGHSH and CDR2 LQKENI. The CDR3 runs 15 residues. The record originates from a study of CD8+ T cells in alopecia areata. Overall study: Treatment comprised oral tofacitinib, 5 to 10 mg twice daily, in treated patients.

Investigators isolated RNA and reverse transcribed it into cDNA to act as the sequencing template. Libraries were prepared by immunoSEQ multiplex PCR; TCRdb keeps only in-frame clonotypes and omits some of them. The sample includes 110,000 or so clones, 56% seen only once; the top ten take approximately 3.1%. Treatment indicated: oral pan-JAK inhibitor, 5-10 mg twice daily. Regarding the study as a whole: For patients receiving tofacitinib, scalp clonality and expanded CD8+ clones among the top 100 significantly decreased.

This specimen was CD4+ T cells sorted from blood, taken at week 24, from a patient treated with tofacitinib. The TCR was taken from a human donor with alopecia areata. The chain joins TRBV18 to TRBJ1-5, with 10 positions matching TRBD1. The CDR3 here is CASSPGTGVNQPQHF. The CDR3 region has the DNA TGTGCCAGCTCACCCGGGACAGGGGTCAATCAGCCCCAGCATTTT.